The 15 T cell receptor beta chains below were found in one sample sequenced in a study of response to subunit inactivated influenza vaccine. TCRdb redid the calling of the RT-PCR reads with MiXCR, one entry per CDR3 protein. Of hundreds of thousands of distinct CDR3 sequences listed, approximately 12% are singletons. The sample consisted of PBMCs from blood, taken 35 to 45 days after vaccination. These TCRs come from a man aged 45-65 years who received an inactivated influenza vaccine.

This clonotype was detected only a few times. V is TRBV6-2 or TRBV6-3 and J is TRBJ2-5; 10 positions match TRBD2. This CDR3 is built from 16 residues. V lost 3 bases and J lost 5; bases outside the gene matches: 9. Germline V gene lookup returns CDR1 MNHEY and CDR2 SVGEGT. The CDR3 DNA reads as TGTGCCAGCAGTTATGGGGCTAGCGGGAGTCTGGAGACCCAGTACTTC. This encodes CASSYGASGSLETQYF.

This clonotype appeared a few times. This sequence joins TRBV4-2 and TRBJ1-6; tentatively, D is TRBD1 (6 bases). Per germline, CDR1 LGHNA and CDR2 YNFKEQ. V lost 5 bases and J 0 bases, leaving 8 bases between the germline ends. This CDR3 is built from 15 residues. For the CDR3, the DNA is TGTGCCAGCAGCACAGGGAACTCCTATAATTCACCCCTCCACTTT. It yields the protein CASSTGNSYNSPLHF.

This clonotype occurred a few times. CDR3 in DNA: TGTGCCAGCTTGCGCCCTACCTACGAGCAGTACTTC. It encodes CASLRPTYEQYF. This chain uses TRBV6-1 with TRBJ2-7; D not resolved. This CDR3 spans 12 amino acids. Trimming pared 8 bases from V and 2 bases from J, leaving 10 bases between. Germline values: CDR1 MNHNS, CDR2 SASEGT.

This clonotype has only a few counts. V gene TRBV20-1 combines with J gene TRBJ2-7; 8 bases align to TRBD2. Germline trimming cut 4 bases from V and 7 bases from J; bases unmatched to any gene: 12. The CDR3 is 14 amino acids. CDR1 DFQATT and CDR2 SNEGSKA come from the germline V gene (reference sequence). CDR3 region: CSATPGLGVGEQYF. The CDR3 nucleotides read TGCAGTGCTACGCCGGGACTAGGGGTTGGAGAGCAGTACTTC.

This clonotype was counted a few times. The chain links TRBV7-2 to TRBJ2-5; 9 bases are a match to TRBD2. Per germline, CDR1 SGHTA and CDR2 FQGNSA. Trimming took 0 bases from V and 2 from J; bases not matched to a gene: 4. The CDR3 has 16 amino acids. The CDR3 sequence: CASSLALTSGQETQYF. The CDR3 DNA sequence: TGTGCCAGCAGCTTAGCGCTGACTAGCGGACAAGAGACCCAGTACTTC.

The gene calls are TRBV5-1 and TRBJ2-5; TRBD1 matches 10 bases. The CDR3 totals 16 residues. Germline CDR1 reads SGHRS; CDR2 reads YFSETQ. J was trimmed by 4 bases and V by 2 bases; bases with no gene match: 8. CDR3 sequence reads: CASSLPDRGRGETQYF. The DNA for the CDR3 is TGCGCCAGCAGCTTACCAGACAGGGGGCGCGGAGAGACCCAGTACTTC.

The gene calls are TRBV7-9 and TRBJ2-2; D remains ambiguous. Per the germline V gene, CDR1 is SEHNR and CDR2 is FQNEAQ (reference sequence). CDR3 length: 13 amino acids. Trimming left V 7 bases short and J 1 base short, with 7 bases between. Here the CDR3 reads CASTSGNTGELFF. CDR3 bases: TGTGCCAGCACCTCTGGGAACACCGGGGAGCTGTTTTTT.

This clonotype appeared many times. The rearrangement uses TRBV5-1 and TRBJ2-7; D not certain. V lost 5 bases and J lost 4, with 1 base in between. The CDR3 has 9 residues. Looked up from germline, CDR1 is SGHRS and CDR2 is YFSETQ. For the CDR3, the DNA is TGCGCCAGCAGGTACGAGCAGTACTTC. Amino acid sequence: CASRYEQYF.

This clonotype came up many times. This chain connects TRBV5-1 to TRBJ1-1; maybe TRBD1 (6 bases). The CDR3 totals 17 residues. Trimming removed 4 bases from V and 5 bases from J, with 24 bases in between. From germline, CDR1 is SGHRS and CDR2 YFSETQ. The CDR3 DNA reads as TGCGCCAGCAGCCGAATCTTGGACAGTGTAGCTGGAACTGAAGCTTTCTTT. It yields the protein CASSRILDSVAGTEAFF.

The chain uses TRBV18 and TRBJ2-3; 11 bases map to TRBD1. Germline V lookup: CDR1 KGHSH, CDR2 LQKENI. After removal of 4 bases from V and 5 bases from J, the junction contained 8 bases not matched to a gene. The CDR3 contains 16 residues. The CDR3 here is CASSQGGQGAGDTQYF. The CDR3 DNA sequence: TGTGCCAGCTCACAAGGAGGACAGGGGGCTGGAGATACGCAGTATTTT.

The V and J genes are TRBV5-4 and TRBJ1-4; no clear D gene. The CDR3 sequence is 14 residues long. V was cut by 4 bases and J by 4 bases, with 11 bases left in between. The germline V gene has CDR1 SGHNT and CDR2 YYREEE (reference sequence). CDR3 loop: CASSLRRNNEKLFF. CDR3 nucleotides: TGTGCCAGCAGCCTACGGAGAAATAATGAAAAACTGTTTTTT.

CDR3 DNA sequence: TGTGCCAGCAGTCTTCAGGGCTCCTATGGCTACACCTTC. This encodes CASSLQGSYGYTF. This sequence joins TRBV28 and TRBJ1-2; the D gene is possibly TRBD1 (5 bases). The germline gives CDR1 MDHEN, CDR2 SYDVKM. The V end lost 5 bases, the J end lost 4 bases, and 11 bases lay between the germline ends. The CDR3 loop spans 13 amino acids.

V gene TRBV4-3 combines with J gene TRBJ2-2, with 7 bases lining up with TRBD1. Trimming at V came to 0 bases and at J to 8 bases, leaving 9 bases not matched to a gene. The CDR3 extends over 16 amino acids. In germline, CDR1 is LGHNA, CDR2 YSLEER. The CDR3 protein is CASSQDGLRGPGELFF. DNA of the CDR3: TGCGCCAGCAGCCAAGATGGGTTGAGGGGGCCGGGGGAGCTGTTTTTT.

This chain links TRBV10-3 with TRBJ2-1, with D possibly being TRBD2 (6 bases). Germline loops: CDR1 ENHRY, CDR2 SYGVKD. The CDR3 consists of 14 residues. V lost 3 bases to trimming and J lost 8 bases, with 14 bases between them. The CDR3 region has the DNA TGTGCCATCAGTGACCTGGCGGGGAAGGATGAGCAGTTCTTC. Protein sequence: CAISDLAGKDEQFF.

The CDR3: CSAKYLGPPNQPQHF. DNA for the CDR3: TGCAGTGCTAAGTATTTGGGACCTCCTAATCAGCCCCAGCATTTT. The rearrangement joins TRBV20-1 to TRBJ1-5, with a possible D match to TRBD1 (5 bases). Trimming took off 4 bases at V and 4 bases at J, with 17 bases between the two ends. Germline lookup yields CDR1 DFQATT and CDR2 SNEGSKA (reference sequence). The CDR3 contains 15 residues.